The clone carrying this TCR beta chain was counted a few times. Its antigen is as yet unknown. Looked up from germline, CDR1 is MNHEY and CDR2 is SMNVEV (reference sequence). V gave up 3 bases and J gave up 4 bases, with 18 bases separating them. This CDR3 region has 16 residues. This record belongs to a study of response to subunit inactivated influenza vaccine. TCRdb used MiXCR to reprocess the RT-PCR reads, holding one entry per CDR3 protein. The profile shows roughly 170,000 distinct CDR3 sequences, about 9.3% of them singletons. Notes on the study in general: Few new T cells, the authors suggested, are recruited by each seasonal influenza vaccination.

The material was non-naive T cells sorted from PBMCs, obtained on the day of vaccination. V and J are TRBV27 and TRBJ2-5, with D tentatively TRBD1 (5 bases). This sequence was found in a man over 45 who received an inactivated influenza vaccine. CDR3 nucleotides: TGTGCCAGCAGTTTCCTTAAGGGGTTTGAACCAGAGACCCAGTACTTC. Its translation: CASSFLKGFEPETQYF.